This T cell receptor (beta chain) comes out of a study of blood T cell repertoires in COVID-19. Study background: T cells, B-cell-depleted T cells, or PBMCs supplied cDNA or gDNA.

Looked up from germline, CDR1 is MNHEY and CDR2 is SVGEGT. The V gene lost 2 bases and the J gene lost 0 bases, with 9 bases spanning the gap. CDR3 length: 15 amino acids. The method was immunoSEQ multiplex PCR; TCRdb's version includes in-frame clones alone and lacks a portion of them. The data show roughly 330,000 clones, 87% seen once. This study enrolled people aged roughly 18 to 90 from around 26 US geographic areas. V usage is TRBV6-2 or TRBV6-3 and J usage is TRBJ2-3; D possibly corresponds to TRBD2 (5 bases). Sequencing was done on a sample of PBMCs or T cells enriched from blood (not recorded which). This TCR was recovered from a woman aged 25 to 45 who had recovered from COVID-19. The CDR3 nucleotides read TGTGCCAGCAGTTACGGAGGAGTCAGCACAGATACGCAGTATTTT. Residues: CASSYGGVSTDTQYF.